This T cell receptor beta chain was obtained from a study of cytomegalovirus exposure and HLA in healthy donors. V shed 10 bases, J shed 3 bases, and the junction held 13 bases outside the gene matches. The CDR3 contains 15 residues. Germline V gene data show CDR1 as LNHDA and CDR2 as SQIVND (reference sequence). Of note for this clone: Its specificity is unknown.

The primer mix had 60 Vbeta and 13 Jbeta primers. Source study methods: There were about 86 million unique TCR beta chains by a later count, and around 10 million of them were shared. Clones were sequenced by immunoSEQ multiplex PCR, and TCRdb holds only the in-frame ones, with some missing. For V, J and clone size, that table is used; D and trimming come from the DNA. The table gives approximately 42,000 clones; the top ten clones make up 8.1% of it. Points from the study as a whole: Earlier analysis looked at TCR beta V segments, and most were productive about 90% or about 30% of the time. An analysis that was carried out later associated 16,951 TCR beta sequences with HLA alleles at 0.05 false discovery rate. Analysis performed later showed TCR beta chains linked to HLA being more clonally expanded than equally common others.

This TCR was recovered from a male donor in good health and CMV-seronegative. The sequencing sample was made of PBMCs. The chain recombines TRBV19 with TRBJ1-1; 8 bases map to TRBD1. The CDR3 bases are TGTGCCACCTCGGCCGCAGGGGGACAGGACACTGAAGCTTTCTTT. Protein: CATSAAGGQDTEAFF. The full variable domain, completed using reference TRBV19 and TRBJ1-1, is DGGITQSPKYLFRKEGQNVTLSCEQNLNHDAMYWYRQDPGQGLRLIYYSQIVNDFQKGDIAEGYSVSREKKESFPLTVTSAQKNPTAFYLCATSAAGGQDTEAFFGQGTRLTVV.